This T cell receptor beta chain was recorded in a study of blood T cell repertoires in COVID-19. This CDR3 spans 15 amino acids. CDR1 and CDR2 from the germline V gene are LGHNA and YNFKEQ. Losses at the gene ends were 5 bases for V and 4 bases for J; bases not matched to a gene: 6. Repertoires were generated with immunoSEQ multiplex PCR, while TCRdb's copy carries only in-frame clones and drops some. The repertoire has 100,000 to 150,000 clones, approximately 90% of them found once; the top ten carry around 2.2%. The sequenced sample consisted of peripheral blood. The source is a man over 45 with COVID-19, enrolled during active disease. The chain recombines TRBV4-2 with TRBJ2-1, with 9 bases lining up with TRBD2. The CDR3 bases are TGTGCCAGCAGCAGCGCTAGCGGGGTTTACAATGAGCAGTTCTTC. Translated, it gives CASSSASGVYNEQFF.